The TCR beta chain under discussion was sequenced for a study of T cells after yellow fever vaccination. Regarding the study as a whole: Repertoires obtained by FACS sorting could include abundant clonotypes that entered as contaminants from the bulk population. A secondary response was less intense yet reached its peak sooner, at day 5 versus 15. A small proportion of clonotypes was detected in both the CD4 and CD8 compartments. Subsequent booster samples again held most clones from primary vaccination (more than 95% CD4, roughly 90% CD8).

From the 5' RACE reads, TCRdb called clonotypes with MiXCR, one entry per CDR3 protein. Of 620,000 or so distinct CDR3 sequences listed, 17% were seen once; the top ten hold around 15%. The germline gives CDR1 SGHDT, CDR2 YYEEEE. The CDR3 is made up of 14 amino acids. The germline V and J ends were trimmed by 4 bases and 4 bases, with 14 bases remaining between them. This clonotype was recorded a few times. Its specificity is not known. The origin of this receptor is a man aged 18 to 30 who received the YFV17D yellow fever vaccine. The V and J genes are TRBV5-6 and TRBJ2-5; D perhaps matches TRBD2 (6 bases). Sequencing was performed on PBMCs, taken less than 6 days after the first yellow fever vaccination. The CDR3 protein is CASSISTEGETQYF. In DNA form, the CDR3 reads TGTGCCAGCAGCATTTCTACGGAGGGAGAGACCCAGTACTTC. The variable domain in full, with the rest retrieved from reference TRBV5-6 and TRBJ2-5, is DAGVTQSPTHLIKTRGQQVTLRCSPKSGHDTVSWYQQALGQGPQFIFQYYEEEERQRGNFPDRFSGHQFPNYSSELNVNALLLGDSALYLCASSISTEGETQYFGPGTRLLVL.